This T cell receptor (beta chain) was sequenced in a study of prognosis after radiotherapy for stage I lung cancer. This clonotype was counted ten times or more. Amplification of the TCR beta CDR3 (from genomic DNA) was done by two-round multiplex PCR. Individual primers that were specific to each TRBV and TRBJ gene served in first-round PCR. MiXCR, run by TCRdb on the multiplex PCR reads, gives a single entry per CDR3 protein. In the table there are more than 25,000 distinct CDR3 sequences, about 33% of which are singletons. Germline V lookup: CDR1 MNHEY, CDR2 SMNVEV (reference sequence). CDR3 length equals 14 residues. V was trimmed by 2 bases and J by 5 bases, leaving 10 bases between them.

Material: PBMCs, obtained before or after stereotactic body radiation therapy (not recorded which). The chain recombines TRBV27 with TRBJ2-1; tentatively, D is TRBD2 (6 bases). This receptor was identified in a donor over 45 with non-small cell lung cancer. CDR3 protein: CASSLADYHNEQFF. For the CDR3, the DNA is TGTGCCAGCAGTTTAGCGGACTACCACAATGAGCAGTTCTTC.